The rows below give T cell receptor beta chains drawn from one sample of a study of shared clonotypes between healthy human individuals. Assay: immunoSEQ multiplex PCR; the TCRdb copy retains only in-frame clones and omits some. This sample yields over 950,000 clones, of which 70% to 85% are seen a single time; roughly 0.82% belongs to the top ten. Sequencing used memory CD4+ T cells from PBMCs. Receptors originate from a man aged 18 to 30 in good health. Some clones in this sample may be carry-over from other donors' samples. The CDR3 runs from the conserved cysteine through the conserved F or W. Each record gives: V gene, J gene, CDR3 protein.

>TRBV18|TRBJ2-7
CASSQGASTYEQYF
>TRBV30|TRBJ2-1
CAWSVSGGEQFF
>TRBV11-2|TRBJ2-7
CASSSTSGSYEQYF
>TRBV5-1|TRBJ2-2
CASSPQASFPGELFF
>TRBV5-4|TRBJ1-2
CASSLGARTGYGYTF
>TRBV6-6|TRBJ1-5
CASSPDLTNQPQHF
>TRBV6-5|TRBJ2-1
CASSLTPARYNEQFF
>TRBV29-1|TRBJ1-3
CSADARSGNTIYF
>TRBV28|TRBJ2-3
CASTPLGGAPDTQYF
>TRBV28|TRBJ2-3
CASSILLAAASTDTQYF
>TRBV2|TRBJ1-4
CATGGRAGEKLFF
>TRBV6-6|TRBJ1-2
CASSSPTEYGYTF
>TRBV7-2|TRBJ2-5
CASSLVGETQYF
>TRBV28|TRBJ1-5
CASRGATYSNQPQHF
>TRBV5-1|TRBJ2-1
CASSLVAGEYNEQFF
>TRBV11-2|TRBJ2-1
CASSSLRSHPNEQFF